Included here is one T cell receptor beta chain sequence, with context. The antigen is unknown. Repertoires were generated with immunoSEQ multiplex PCR, while TCRdb's copy carries only in-frame clones and drops some. This table has just over 40,000 clones, about 90% appearing once. These data come from a study of graft-versus-host responses after intestinal transplantation. Background on the study: The whole recipient group had anti-thymocyte globulin induction followed by tacrolimus and steroids for roughly three years.

Study-wide results and caveats: Analysis identified GvH clones in recipient marrow, with some appearing first in ileum or blood. Within the allografts of patients who had graft-donor T cell macrochimerism, graft-versus-host to host-versus-graft clonal ratios were high.

The source is a human patient who received an intestinal transplant, so some T cells may come from the graft donor. The sequencing here drew on PBMCs, taken about 310 days after intestinal transplant.

This chain's CDR3 is CASSLSPAGESDTQYF. CDR3 in DNA: TGTGCCAGCAGCTTATCACCAGCGGGAGAGTCAGATACGCAGTATTTT. The V call is TRBV13, the J call TRBJ2-3; 8 bases align to TRBD2. CDR3 length: 16 amino acids. Per the germline V gene, CDR1 is PRHDT and CDR2 is FYEKMQ (reference sequence). J was trimmed by 4 bases and V by 2 bases; bases with no gene match: 8.